The 17 T cell receptor beta chains below all came from one sample that was sequenced in a study of metastatic and nonmetastatic thyroid tumors. Through MiXCR, TCRdb re-clonotyped the PCR reads. The sample has 30,000 to 45,000 clones; approximately 51% are singletons. Thyroid surgery was performed in patients who had received no treatment beforehand. Input material: tumor tissue. The receptors derive from a male donor with papillary thyroid cancer or a benign thyroid nodule (not recorded which). Some clones in this sample may be carry-over from other donors' samples.

This clone appeared once. The chain uses TRBV20-1 and TRBJ2-1; 9 bases align to TRBD1. Trimming cost V 0 bases and J 9 bases; bases outside gene matches: 9. Germline V lookup: CDR1 DFQATT, CDR2 SNEGSKA (reference sequence). The CDR3 extends over 15 amino acids. The CDR3 nucleotides are TGCAGTGCTAGAGAGGGACAGGGATTGGGAAGTGAGCAGTTCTTC. This codes for CSAREGQGLGSEQFF.

On this clone itself: A read error may explain this, as a much larger clone is one base away. The chain carries TRBV5-1 and TRBJ2-3; D may be TRBD1 (6 bases). The CDR3 has 15 amino acids. Germline loops: CDR1 SGHRS, CDR2 YFSETQ. CDR3 DNA sequence: TGCGCCAGCAGCTTAGAGGACAGAGACACATATACGCAGTATTTT. Residues: CASSLEDRDTYTQYF.

J is TRBJ2-1 and V is TRBV7-3; D tentatively reads TRBD1 or TRBD2 (5 bases each). This CDR3 contains 15 residues. Deletions cut 4 bases from V and 2 bases from J, with 12 bases between. Per the germline V gene, CDR1 is SGHTA and CDR2 is FQGTGA. The CDR3 protein is CASSSTGTAYNEQFF. The CDR3 DNA reads as TGTGCCAGCAGCTCCACCGGGACGGCCTACAATGAGCAGTTCTTC.

This clone has more than one count but fewer than ten. This rearrangement joins TRBV28 to TRBJ1-4; D unresolved. Germline V gene lookup returns CDR1 MDHEN and CDR2 SYDVKM. The V gene lost 3 bases and the J gene lost 8 bases, with 4 bases spanning the gap. This CDR3 region has 11 residues. The CDR3 reads CASSFREKLFF. CDR3 nucleotide sequence: TGTGCCAGCAGTTTTCGGGAAAAACTGTTTTTT.

V and J are TRBV28 and TRBJ2-5; D gene uncertain. The V gene lost 6 bases and the J gene lost 5 bases, with 7 bases spanning the gap. This CDR3 is 11 amino acids long. Germline V gene lookup returns CDR1 MDHEN and CDR2 SYDVKM. In DNA, the CDR3 is TGTGCCAGCAGCACACGTGAGACCCAGTACTTC. Translation: CASSTRETQYF. Full variable domain (rest looked up from reference TRBV28 and TRBJ2-5): DVKVTQSSRYLVKRTGEKVFLECVQDMDHENMFWYRQDPGLGLRLIYFSYDVKMKEKGDIPEGYSVSREKKERFSLILESASTNQTSMYLCASSTRETQYFGPGTRLLVL.

This clone was observed a single time. The rearrangement links TRBV5-4 to TRBJ2-3, with 9 nucleotides matching TRBD2. V lost 1 base to trimming and J lost 7 bases; unmatched junction nucleotides: 13. The CDR3 totals 17 residues. Germline values: CDR1 SGHNT, CDR2 YYREEE (reference sequence). The CDR3 protein is CASSLTASGAKGNTQYF. CDR3 coding DNA: TGTGCCAGCAGCTTGACGGCTAGCGGGGCGAAGGGTAATACGCAGTATTTT.

J is TRBJ2-1 and V is TRBV11-1, with 8 bases that match TRBD2. V shed 5 bases, J shed 4 bases, and the junction held 7 bases outside the gene matches. Looked up from germline, CDR1 is SGHAT and CDR2 is FQDESV (reference sequence). The CDR3 totals 15 residues. The CDR3 sequence is CASSPRTSRYNEQFF. The CDR3 DNA reads as TGTGCCAGCAGCCCAAGGACTAGCCGTTACAATGAGCAGTTCTTC.

The chain links TRBV11-2 to TRBJ2-3, with TRBD2 matching 15 bases. V lost 5 bases, J lost 3 bases, and 3 bases stayed unmatched. The CDR3 contains 16 residues. The V gene's germline CDR1 is SGHAT and CDR2 FQNNGV. The CDR3 spells CASSPGTSGRTDTQYF. Written as DNA, the CDR3 is TGTGCCAGCAGCCCAGGGACTAGCGGGAGGACAGATACGCAGTATTTT.

The chain carries TRBV11-2 and TRBJ2-3, with D unresolved. The CDR3 has 14 residues. The germline CDR1 and CDR2 sequences are SGHAT and FQNNGV. Trimming stripped 5 bases from V and 5 bases from J, with 14 bases between. The CDR3 DNA is TGTGCCAGCAGCATCCCGACCTTTGTAGATACGCAGTATTTT. Protein: CASSIPTFVDTQYF.

This clone was detected a few times. The chain has TRBV28 and TRBJ1-1; the D is unclear. This CDR3 spans 12 amino acids. V was trimmed by 2 bases and J by 8 bases, leaving 9 bases between them. Germline CDR1 MDHEN, CDR2 SYDVKM. The DNA for the CDR3 is TGTGCCAGCAGTTTACGCCTGGGGGAAGCTTTCTTT. Translated: CASSLRLGEAFF.

V usage is TRBV28 and J usage is TRBJ1-1; the D is unclear. The germline CDR1 and CDR2 sequences are MDHEN and SYDVKM. Between the trimmed V and J ends, which lost 2 bases and 1 base, there was a span of 11 bases. This CDR3 has 15 amino acids. CDR3 DNA: TGTGCCAGCAGTTTACCCCGGGCCCAGAACACTGAAGCTTTCTTT. This gives the protein CASSLPRAQNTEAFF.

The chain combines TRBV28 with TRBJ2-1, with no clear D. V gave up 7 bases and J gave up 9 bases, with 13 bases separating them. Germline V gene data show CDR1 as MDHEN and CDR2 as SYDVKM. This CDR3 contains 12 residues. DNA for the CDR3: TGTGCCAGCACCCTGGGGTCTAGTGAGCAGTTCTTC. It translates to CASTLGSSEQFF.

This rearrangement joins TRBV11-2 to TRBJ2-7; D is unclear. Trimming left V 1 base short and J 5 bases short, with 21 bases between. The CDR3 runs to 17 residues. CDR1 is SGHAT and CDR2 is FQNNGV in the germline V gene. The CDR3 is CASSLGEVVLSSHEQYF. For the CDR3, the DNA is TGTGCCAGCAGCTTAGGAGAGGTGGTCCTTAGTTCCCACGAGCAGTACTTC.

This clone was detected once. This CDR3 reads CASSRSQGYYNEQFF. CDR3 sequence (DNA): TGTGCCAGCAGCCGTTCCCAGGGGTACTACAATGAGCAGTTCTTC. The genes are TRBV13 and TRBJ2-1; weak D call: TRBD1 (6 bases). The V end was cut by 5 bases, the J end by 3 bases, with 14 bases between. Germline V lookup: CDR1 PRHDT, CDR2 FYEKMQ (reference sequence). This CDR3 is 15 amino acids long. The whole variable domain, filled in from reference TRBV13 and TRBJ2-1, reads AAGVIQSPRHLIKEKRETATLKCYPIPRHDTVYWYQQGPGQDPQFLISFYEKMQSDKGSIPDRFSAQQFSDYHSELNMSSLELGDSALYFCASSRSQGYYNEQFFGPGTRLTVL.

This chain uses TRBV5-1 with TRBJ1-1, with D unclear. Germline-derived CDR1 and CDR2 are SGHRS and YFSETQ. Trimming removed 3 bases at V and 6 bases at J, with 9 bases between. The CDR3 is 12 amino acids. CDR3 protein: CASSSGRAEAFF. DNA for the CDR3: TGCGCCAGCAGCTCAGGTCGGGCTGAAGCTTTCTTT.

The V call is TRBV11-1, the J call TRBJ2-2; TRBD1 or TRBD2 may be the D gene (5 bases each). Germline CDR1 is SGHAT and CDR2 is FQDESV (reference sequence). The CDR3 contains 16 residues. Trimming cost V 6 bases and J 2 bases, with 16 bases left between them. The CDR3 reads CASSTPGPVNTGELFF. CDR3 DNA: TGTGCCAGCAGTACTCCGGGACCGGTTAACACCGGGGAGCTGTTTTTT. Looking up the rest from reference TRBV11-1 and TRBJ2-2 gives the full variable domain: EAEVAQSPRYKITEKSQAVAFWCDPISGHATLYWYRQILGQGPELLVQFQDESVVDDSQLPKDRFSAERLKGVDSTLKIQPAELGDSAMYLCASSTPGPVNTGELFFGEGSRLTVL.

The V call is TRBV19, the J call TRBJ1-1; the D is unclear. CDR1 and CDR2 from the germline V gene are LNHDA and SQIVND (reference sequence). V was clipped by 3 bases and J by 1 base, with 6 bases between them. CDR3 length equals 13 residues. The CDR3: CASSISGNTEAFF. CDR3 coding DNA: TGTGCCAGTAGTATTAGCGGGAACACTGAAGCTTTCTTT.